A selection of T cell receptor beta chains follows, all from one sample in a study of blood T cells in healthy people across ages. TCRdb reanalysed the 5' RACE reads using MiXCR and keeps one entry per CDR3 protein. The sample yields around 1,500,000 distinct CDR3 sequences, about 30% seen once. Source material: blood. All receptors come from a woman under 40 in good health. The CDR3 runs from the conserved cysteine through the conserved F or W. Each record gives: V gene, D gene, clone size, J gene, CDR3 protein, CDR3 DNA. A D gene is named only where the DNA matches it firmly. A row's size may be missing; if present it is once, few, many or a size class.

>TRBV7-3|TRBD2|.|TRBJ2-3
CASSLTPRASGDTDTQYF
TGTGCCAGCAGCTTAACACCCAGGGCTAGCGGAGACACAGATACGCAGTATTTT
>TRBV5-1|.|.|TRBJ2-2
CASSIGDLPGGELFF
TGCGCCAGCAGCATTGGGGACCTGCCAGGCGGGGAGCTGTTTTTT
>TRBV7-2|.|.|TRBJ2-5
CASSHGWSQYF
TGTGCCAGCAGCCACGGGTGGTCCCAGTACTTC
>TRBV6-6|.|.|TRBJ2-1
CASTWGMGKDEQFF
TGTGCCAGCACTTGGGGCATGGGTAAGGACGAGCAGTTCTTC
>TRBV20-1|.|many|TRBJ1-2
CSAGLPNYGYTF
TGCAGTGCTGGACTACCTAACTATGGCTACACCTTC
>TRBV7-9|.|.|TRBJ1-4
CASSPGLTEKLFF
TGTGCCAGCAGCCCTGGACTTACCGAAAAACTGTTTTTT
>TRBV12-5|.|.|TRBJ1-1
CASGLSRGYTEAFF
TGTGCTAGTGGTTTGAGTCGGGGGTACACTGAAGCTTTCTTT
>TRBV27|.|once|TRBJ1-1
CASSFATDPAFF
TGTGCCAGCAGTTTCGCAACGGATCCGGCTTTCTTT
>TRBV2|.|.|TRBJ1-1
CASEMNGHRNTEAFF
TGTGCCAGCGAAATGAACGGACATAGAAACACTGAAGCTTTCTTT
>TRBV4-2|.|.|TRBJ2-5
CASSQEEVGTGLRTQYF
TGTGCCAGCAGCCAAGAAGAGGTTGGGACGGGACTGAGGACCCAGTACTTC
>TRBV30|TRBD2|.|TRBJ2-4
CAWSSGERETDIQYF
TGTGCCTGGAGTTCCGGGGAGCGGGAGACAGACATTCAGTACTTC
>TRBV28|.|.|TRBJ2-5
CASSPRIGGETQYF
TGTGCCAGCAGCCCGCGGATAGGCGGGGAGACCCAGTACTTC
>TRBV7-9|TRBD2|.|TRBJ2-7
CASTAGGTVPFDEQYF
TGTGCCAGCACAGCGGGAGGGACAGTGCCTTTCGACGAGCAGTACTTC
>TRBV30|.|.|TRBJ2-4
CALWGSYNEQYF
TGTGCCTTATGGGGCTCATACAATGAGCAGTACTTC
>TRBV5-1|TRBD1|few|TRBJ2-3
CASSFGGQGGTDTQYF
TGCGCCAGCAGCTTTGGGGGACAGGGTGGCACAGATACGCAGTATTTT
>TRBV7-2|.|.|TRBJ2-7
CASSLTPGPSYEQYF
TGTGCCAGCAGCCTGACACCGGGGCCCTCCTACGAGCAGTACTTC
>TRBV28|TRBD2|.|TRBJ2-1
CASSQPGLAALEQFF
TGTGCCAGCAGCCAACCGGGACTAGCGGCCTTGGAGCAGTTCTTC
>TRBV6-5|TRBD2|.|TRBJ2-1
CASSRGRDGEQFF
TGTGCCAGCAGCCGAGGGAGGGATGGTGAGCAGTTCTTC
>TRBV29-1|TRBD2|many|TRBJ2-1
CSVEIGWREGLGEQFF
TGCAGCGTTGAAATTGGGTGGCGGGAGGGCCTTGGTGAGCAGTTCTTC
>TRBV6-6|TRBD1|.|TRBJ1-1
CASSCDRDPEAFF
TGTGCCAGCAGTTGCGACAGGGATCCTGAAGCTTTCTTT
>TRBV5-1|TRBD2|.|TRBJ2-7
CASGSTSAEQYF
TGCGCCAGCGGCTCTACTAGCGCCGAGCAGTACTTC
>TRBV29-1|TRBD2|.|TRBJ2-5
CSARRRGTQRELSDTQYF
TGCAGCGCCAGACGGCGGGGGACGCAGCGGGAGCTGTCAGATACGCAGTACTTC
>TRBV7-2|TRBD2|many|TRBJ2-7
CASSSRVGREASRSYF
TGTGCCAGCAGCTCCCGGGTGGGGCGGGAGGCCTCCCGTTCGTACTTC
>TRBV7-2|TRBD2|once|TRBJ2-5
CASSPTTRLLAGRSNEQYF
TGCGCCAGCAGCCCTACCACCCGACTCCTAGCGGGAAGGAGTAATGAGCAGTACTTC
>TRBV5-5|.|.|TRBJ2-2
CASSSTGQNTGELFF
TGTGCCAGCAGCTCCACCGGACAGAACACCGGGGAGCTGTTTTTT
>TRBV7-6|.|few|TRBJ2-1
CASSPAAGLVSGEQFF
TGTGCCAGCAGCCCCGCCGCCGGTCTAGTGTCGGGGGAGCAGTTCTTC
>TRBV7-9|TRBD1|many|TRBJ2-1
CASSSGQGGSYNEQFF
TGTGCCAGCAGCAGCGGACAGGGAGGTTCCTACAATGAGCAGTTCTTC
>TRBV4-1|.|many|TRBJ1-5
CASSHRAGQPQHF
TGCGCCAGCAGCCACAGGGCTGGTCAGCCCCAGCATTTT
>TRBV28|.|few|TRBJ2-6
CASVRTGANVLTF
TGTGCCAGCGTAAGGACGGGGGCCAACGTCCTGACTTTC
>TRBV6-2/TRBV6-3|TRBD1|few|TRBJ1-2
CASSHPLTGNNGYTF
TGTGCCAGCAGCCACCCGCTGACAGGGAACAATGGCTACACCTTC
>TRBV6-5|.|few|TRBJ2-3
CASSYSILTATSTDTQYF
TGTGCCAGCAGTTACTCGATTTTGACAGCTACTAGCACAGATACGCAGTATTTT
>TRBV12-5|TRBD1|.|TRBJ2-7
CASAMTGGSYEQYF
TGTGCTAGTGCCATGACAGGGGGCTCCTACGAGCAGTACTTC
>TRBV9|.|many|TRBJ2-4
CASSVSTVSIQYF
TGTGCCAGCAGCGTAAGCACCGTGAGCATTCAGTACTTC
>TRBV20-1|.|few|TRBJ2-5
CSARDSGMETQYF
TGCAGTGCTAGAGATTCCGGGATGGAGACCCAGTACTTC
>TRBV29-1|TRBD2|few|TRBJ2-1
CSAGGGNNEQFF
TGCAGCGCCGGGGGAGGGAACAATGAGCAGTTCTTC
>TRBV2|TRBD2|.|TRBJ2-3
CATRAGGTDTQYF
TGTGCCACGAGGGCGGGGGGCACAGATACGCAGTATTTT